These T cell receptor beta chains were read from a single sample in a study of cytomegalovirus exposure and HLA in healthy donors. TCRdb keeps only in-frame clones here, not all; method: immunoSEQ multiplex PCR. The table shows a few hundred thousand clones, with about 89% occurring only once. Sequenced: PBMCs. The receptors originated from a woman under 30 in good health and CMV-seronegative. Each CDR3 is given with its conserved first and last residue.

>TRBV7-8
CASSFDTGNEQFF
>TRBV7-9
CASSTGQGALNEQYF
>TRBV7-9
CSSSRGEGTNQPQHF
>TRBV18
CASSPSRGDYEQYF
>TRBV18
CASSPTTGPSPLHF
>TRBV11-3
CASSLDQVGANYGYTF
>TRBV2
CASSELIGGNQPQHF
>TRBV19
CASQGTDLNEKLFF
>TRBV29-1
CSGYRGPSGTGELFF
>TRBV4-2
CASSKAGTGSYEQYF
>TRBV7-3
CASSLTQGSSYEQYF
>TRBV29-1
CSVGTGDF
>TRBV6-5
CASSYDGGTDTQYF
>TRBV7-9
CASSSQGSGTEAFF
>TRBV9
CASSTGTNQQYF
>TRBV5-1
CASSLVAGAAEAFF
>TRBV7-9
CASSTDRDLNTEAFF
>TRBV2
CASSGQGGYEQYF
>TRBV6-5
CASSPGGGSMDEQYF
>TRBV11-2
CASTLGGVGAGNTIYF
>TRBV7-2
CASSRRVVGGAGLRNTQYF
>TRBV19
CASSILLRGNTEAFF
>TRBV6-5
CASSGTLDTQYF
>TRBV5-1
CASSLSTGGGYEQYF
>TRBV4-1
CASSQGQGGGSHFGYTF
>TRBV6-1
CASSALPDYSNQPQHF
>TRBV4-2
CASSHSGGGAYNEQFF
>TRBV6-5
CASSYGRVSYEQYF
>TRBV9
CASSVIGSNSNQPQHF
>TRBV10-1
CASSGQGKGEAFF
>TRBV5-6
CASSFHLAVSYNEQFF
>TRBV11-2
CASNWAEDYGYTF
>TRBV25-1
CASSEYGGAGVRYTF
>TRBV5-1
CASSSIHREDSYEQYF
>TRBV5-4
CASSSDPGSRYEQYF
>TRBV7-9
CASSLGGSGLEQFF
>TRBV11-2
CASSPRSSTRGGNTIYF
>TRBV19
CASSIMGQDGYTF
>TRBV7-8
CASSRTSGYYNEQFF
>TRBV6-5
CASSYSSSSFTEAFF
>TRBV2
CASSEQTLEGQPQHF
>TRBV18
CASSPSQDTYEQYF